Shown below are 18 T cell receptor beta chains from a single sample sequenced in a study of T cell responses to AZD1222 COVID-19 vaccine. The assay was immunoSEQ multiplex PCR, and TCRdb's table has in-frame clones only and misses some. The data show about 190,000 clones, 94% seen once. The specimen was peripheral blood, collected on day 0 of AZD1222 vaccination. The source is an adult in good health.

V is TRBV30 and J is TRBJ1-2, with unresolved D. This CDR3 is 11 amino acids long. Germline CDR1 GTSNPN, CDR2 SVGIG (reference sequence). For the CDR3, the DNA is TGTTCCGGAGGGAGCAGCTATGGCTACACCTTC. Protein sequence: CSGGSSYGYTF. Looking up the rest from reference TRBV30 and TRBJ1-2 gives the full variable domain: SQTIHQWPATLVQPVGSPLSLECTVEGTSNPNLYWYRQAAGRGLQLLFYSVGIGQISSEVPQNLSASRPQDRQFILSSKKLLLSDSGFYLCSGGSSYGYTFGSGTRLTVV.

The J gene is TRBJ2-1, the V gene TRBV5-4; 11 positions agree with TRBD2. CDR3 length: 15 amino acids. Trimming took 4 bases from V and 5 from J; bases not matched to a gene: 5. The germline V gene encodes CDR1 SGHNT and CDR2 YYREEE (reference sequence). CDR3 in DNA: TGTGCCAGCAGCATACTAGCGGGAGAAGACAATGAGCAGTTCTTC. Translated: CASSILAGEDNEQFF.

V gene TRBV6-5 combines with J gene TRBJ1-5; D not certain. Trimming took 5 bases from V and 5 from J, leaving 10 bases between them. This CDR3 spans 13 amino acids. Germline lookup yields CDR1 MNHEY and CDR2 SVGAGI. The CDR3 is CASSTREYQPQHF. Written as DNA, the CDR3 is TGTGCCAGCAGTACTCGAGAGTATCAGCCCCAGCATTTT.

This chain uses TRBV5-1 with TRBJ1-2; D gene uncertain. Germline CDR1 reads SGHRS; CDR2 reads YFSETQ. This CDR3 comprises 14 residues. Trimming stripped 2 bases from V and 7 bases from J, with 15 bases between. CDR3: CASSFDTGLGGYTF. The CDR3 DNA reads TGCGCCAGCAGCTTCGACACTGGACTAGGTGGCTACACCTTC.

The rearrangement links TRBV28 to TRBJ2-5, with 8 bases lining up with TRBD1. Unmatched junction bases numbered 19, after V lost 6 bases and J lost 4 bases. CDR1 is MDHEN and CDR2 is SYDVKM in the germline V gene. This CDR3 comprises 18 residues. This chain's CDR3 is CASRAGGFGQGLGETQYF. The CDR3 DNA is TGTGCCAGCAGGGCAGGCGGATTTGGACAGGGACTGGGAGAGACCCAGTACTTC.

V is TRBV7-9 and J is TRBJ2-3, with unresolved D. Germline V gene data show CDR1 as SEHNR and CDR2 as FQNEAQ (reference sequence). CDR3 size: 15 residues. V lost 5 bases, J lost 4 bases, and 16 bases lay in between. In DNA form, the CDR3 reads TGTGCCAGCAGCCTGGACCTTACTACGCCAGATACGCAGTATTTT. Translating gives CASSLDLTTPDTQYF. The full variable domain, rest sourced from reference TRBV7-9 and TRBJ2-3, is DTGVSQNPRHKITKRGQNVTFRCDPISEHNRLYWYRQTLGQGPEFLTYFQNEAQLEKSRLLSDRFSAERPKGSFSTLEIQRTEQGDSAMYLCASSLDLTTPDTQYFGPGTRLTVL.

The gene calls are TRBV24-1 and TRBJ1-2; D call uncertain. Trimming shortened V by 9 bases and J by 8 bases, and 12 bases separated the two germline ends. Germline CDR1 KGHDR, CDR2 SFDVKD. This CDR3 is 11 amino acids long. The CDR3: CATSVGFGYTF. The CDR3 bases are TGTGCCACCTCCGTGGGTTTCGGCTACACCTTC.

V gene TRBV30 combines with J gene TRBJ1-1; no clear D. Trimming removed 0 bases from V and 4 bases from J, with 9 bases in between. Germline values: CDR1 GTSNPN, CDR2 SVGIG (reference sequence). The CDR3 has 13 amino acids. The CDR3 DNA is TGTGCCTGGAGTGTAGGGTCGGGCACTGAAGCTTTCTTT. Translating gives CAWSVGSGTEAFF.

The J gene is TRBJ1-3, the V gene TRBV10-3; D is unclear. The V gene's germline CDR1 is ENHRY and CDR2 SYGVKD. This CDR3 spans 14 amino acids. Trimming stripped 4 bases from V and 4 bases from J, with 11 bases between. This chain's CDR3 is CAISVDGIGNTIYF. CDR3 sequence (DNA): TGTGCCATCAGTGTCGATGGAATCGGAAACACCATATATTTT.

CDR3 coding DNA: TGTGCCTGGAGCAGGGGGCTAGACTACGAGCAGTACTTC. Amino acids: CAWSRGLDYEQYF. The chain has TRBV30 and TRBJ2-7; 8 positions agree with TRBD1. V shed 3 bases and J 3 bases; nucleotides not matched to a gene: 4. There are 13 residues in the CDR3. CDR1 and CDR2 from the germline V gene are GTSNPN and SVGIG (reference sequence).

The rearrangement uses TRBV27 and TRBJ2-7, with TRBD2 matching 14 bases. This CDR3 region has 17 residues. J was trimmed by 6 bases and V by 2 bases; bases with no gene match: 9. Germline lookup yields CDR1 MNHEY and CDR2 SMNVEV (reference sequence). CDR3 DNA: TGTGCCAGCAGTTTAATTCCCGGGACTAGCGGGAGTTTCGAGCAGTACTTC. It is translated as CASSLIPGTSGSFEQYF.

The rearrangement uses TRBV19 and TRBJ1-2; possible D gene TRBD1, 5 bases. Germline CDR1 LNHDA, CDR2 SQIVND (reference sequence). Trimming shortened V by 7 bases and J by 5 bases, and 20 bases separated the two germline ends. This CDR3 contains 15 residues. The CDR3 reads CASIPTASGGYGYTF. Written as DNA, the CDR3 is TGTGCCAGTATCCCGACGGCCTCGGGGGGGTATGGCTACACCTTC.

This rearrangement joins TRBV5-5 to TRBJ1-2; possibly TRBD1 for D (6 bases). V was trimmed by 3 bases and J by 2 bases, leaving 8 bases between them. This CDR3 region has 13 residues. Germline lookup yields CDR1 SGHKS and CDR2 YYEKEE (reference sequence). The CDR3 DNA reads TGTGCCAGCAGCTCAAGGGGGAACTATGGCTACACCTTC. Translation gives CASSSRGNYGYTF.

This clone has only a few counts. The chain links TRBV4-2 to TRBJ2-7; maybe TRBD1 (6 bases). V was shortened by 0 bases and J by 7 bases, with 10 bases between the two germline ends. From germline, CDR1 is LGHNA and CDR2 YNFKEQ. The CDR3 runs to 13 residues. In DNA form, the CDR3 reads TGTGCCAGCAGCCAAGACAGGGGTCGAGAGCAGTACTTC. This sequence encodes CASSQDRGREQYF.

The chain employs TRBV5-1 and TRBJ2-1; D is unclear. Trimming stripped 2 bases from V and 0 bases from J, with 6 bases between. This CDR3 comprises 14 residues. CDR1 and CDR2 (germline): SGHRS, YFSETQ. Here the CDR3 DNA reads TGCGCCAGCAGCTTAGCAGGCTCCTACAATGAGCAGTTCTTC. It specifies CASSLAGSYNEQFF.

The chain carries TRBV16 and TRBJ1-1; D remains ambiguous. Germline V gene sequence: CDR1 KGHSY, CDR2 FQNENV. Trimming removed 2 bases at V and 5 bases at J, with 15 bases between. The CDR3 spans 15 residues. The CDR3 nucleotides are TGTGCCAGCAGCCAAGCGGCGGTCGGGAAAACTGAAGCTTTCTTT. Amino acids: CASSQAAVGKTEAFF.

The J gene is TRBJ2-2, the V gene TRBV19; 9 bases are a match to TRBD1. CDR3 size: 15 residues. Germline V gene data show CDR1 as LNHDA and CDR2 as SQIVND (reference sequence). The trim removed 8 bases at V and 6 bases at J, leaving 10 bases unmatched. The CDR3 nucleotides read TGTGCCAGTCAAAAGGGGACAGGGTTCGCCGGGGAGCTGTTTTTT. Its protein product is CASQKGTGFAGELFF.

The rearrangement uses TRBV28 and TRBJ2-3; possibly TRBD1 for D (5 bases). Germline-derived CDR1 and CDR2 are MDHEN and SYDVKM. Trimming removed 2 bases from V and 11 bases from J, with 14 bases in between. The CDR3 is 13 residues long. CDR3 nucleotide sequence: TGTGCCAGCAGTTTACCCTCCCCCCAGGGGCAGTATTTT. Amino acid sequence: CASSLPSPQGQYF.